This entry concerns a single T cell receptor (beta chain). The Seattle site enrolled patients during active infection and followed them longitudinally. V dropped 2 bases and J dropped 8 bases, with 4 bases sitting between them. The CDR3 loop spans 11 amino acids. In germline, CDR1 is MNHNS, CDR2 SASEGT. This entry comes from a study of blood T cell repertoires in COVID-19. Study summary: The study drew acute and convalescent COVID-19 samples from the United States, Italy and Spain. PBMCs, B-cell-depleted T cells, or T cells provided the cDNA or gDNA that made up the material.

Original data processing: By means of reference gene primer amplification, nucleated cell counts were estimated. Sequencing was performed with immunoSEQ multiplex PCR; in TCRdb, only in-frame clones are kept and a portion is missing. The V and J calls and clone size come from that table; D and trimming were worked out from the DNA. The table lists 350,000 to 450,000 clones, roughly 90% of them singletons, with 1.5% to 1.9% in the top ten. This chain connects TRBV6-1 to TRBJ1-5; no clear D gene. Sequencing was performed on peripheral blood. The receptor was derived from a woman in her thirties or forties with COVID-19, enrolled during active disease. CDR3 region: CASSENKPQHF. In DNA, the CDR3 is TGTGCCAGCAGTGAAAACAAGCCCCAGCATTTT.